The 21 T cell receptor beta chains listed next were all sequenced from one sample in a study of blood T cell repertoires in COVID-19. Using immunoSEQ multiplex PCR, the repertoire was profiled, and TCRdb retains in-frame clones only, with some absent. The sample includes some 210,000 clones, roughly four fifths of them seen just once. The sample comprised peripheral blood. The receptors derive from an older woman with active or convalescent COVID-19.

J is TRBJ2-7 and V is TRBV7-9; 8 bases fit TRBD1. The CDR3 covers 13 residues. The V gene's germline CDR1 is SEHNR and CDR2 FQNEAQ (reference sequence). With 5 bases clipped from V and 6 bases from J, the junction kept 6 bases outside the gene matches. This CDR3 is CASSGYRGSEQYF. In nucleotides, the CDR3 is TGTGCCAGCAGCGGTTACAGGGGGAGCGAGCAGTACTTC.

This clone was observed once. This CDR3 is CASSPTSGMGNEQFF. The CDR3 DNA reads as TGTGCCAGCAGCCCGACTAGCGGGATGGGTAATGAGCAGTTCTTC. The chain has TRBV3-1 (or the pseudogene TRBV3-2) and TRBJ2-1; 11 nucleotides align to TRBD2. This CDR3 region has 15 residues. The V gene's germline CDR1 is LGHDT and CDR2 YNNKEL (reference sequence). With V trimmed by 4 bases and J by 7 bases, 6 bases remained unmatched.

The chain employs TRBV24-1 and TRBJ2-1, with 7 bases that match TRBD2. The V gene end was trimmed by 7 bases and the J gene end by 6 bases; junction bases not matched to a gene: 11. The CDR3 runs 15 residues. Germline CDR1 reads KGHDR; CDR2 reads SFDVKD. DNA of the CDR3: TGTGCCACCAGCCAAGACGTAGCGGGTTCCAATGAGCAGTTCTTC. Protein sequence: CATSQDVAGSNEQFF.

The J gene is TRBJ1-2, the V gene TRBV25-1; the match to TRBD1 covers 8 bases. Germline CDR1 MGHDK, CDR2 SYGVNS. CDR3 length equals 14 residues. V lost 6 bases to trimming and J lost 8 bases; unmatched junction nucleotides: 11. The CDR3 DNA sequence: TGTGCCAGCAGCGCAGCCGGGACAGGTAGCGGCTACACCTTC. It is translated as CASSAAGTGSGYTF.

V usage is TRBV28 and J usage is TRBJ2-3, with D possibly being TRBD1 (5 bases). Deletions cut 3 bases from V and 6 bases from J, with 10 bases between. The V gene's germline CDR1 is MDHEN and CDR2 SYDVKM. The length of the CDR3 is 13 residues. CDR3: CASSFDSVDTQYF. In nucleotides, the CDR3 is TGTGCCAGCAGTTTCGACAGTGTGGATACGCAGTATTTT.

The rearrangement links TRBV28 to TRBJ2-7, with D uncertain. The CDR3 is made up of 14 amino acids. The ends were cut back, 1 base at V and 0 bases at J, with 7 bases in the middle. Germline V gene lookup returns CDR1 MDHEN and CDR2 SYDVKM. CDR3 in DNA: TGTGCCAGCAGTTTATATAGGAGCTCCTACGAGCAGTACTTC. Amino acids: CASSLYRSSYEQYF. Filled out from reference TRBV28 and TRBJ2-7, the complete variable domain reads DVKVTQSSRYLVKRTGEKVFLECVQDMDHENMFWYRQDPGLGLRLIYFSYDVKMKEKGDIPEGYSVSREKKERFSLILESASTNQTSMYLCASSLYRSSYEQYFGPGTRLTVT.

The V and J genes are TRBV5-1 and TRBJ2-3; 11 nucleotides line up with TRBD2. Germline-derived CDR1 and CDR2 are SGHRS and YFSETQ. With 0 bases clipped from V and 5 bases from J, the junction kept 2 bases outside the gene matches. The CDR3 is 15 residues long. The CDR3 nucleotides are TGCGCCAGCAGCTTGGTAGCGGGAGGGGAAGATACGCAGTATTTT. It translates to CASSLVAGGEDTQYF.

The chain couples TRBV2 to TRBJ2-7; TRBD1 matches 9 bases. Per germline, CDR1 SNHLY and CDR2 FYNNEI. The junction had 3 bases not matched to a gene; V was cut back by 4 bases and J by 2 bases. This CDR3 comprises 14 residues. The CDR3: CASSARDRAYEQYF. In DNA, the CDR3 is TGTGCCAGCAGTGCCCGGGACAGGGCCTACGAGCAGTACTTC.

The chain joins TRBV28 to TRBJ1-1, with D possibly matching TRBD1 (5 bases). This CDR3 has 14 residues. Germline-derived CDR1 and CDR2 are MDHEN and SYDVKM. The V end was cut by 2 bases, the J end by 4 bases, with 11 bases between. CDR3 coding DNA: TGTGCCAGCAGTTTAGTAAGGGGTAGCACTGAAGCTTTCTTT. Protein: CASSLVRGSTEAFF.

The J gene is TRBJ1-1, the V gene TRBV5-1; 7 bases match TRBD1. Germline V gene sequence: CDR1 SGHRS, CDR2 YFSETQ. Unmatched junction bases numbered 9, after V lost 0 bases and J lost 7 bases. This CDR3 spans 15 amino acids. The CDR3 DNA reads as TGCGCCAGCAGCTTGGGTGTCGGGACAGCCTATGAAGCTTTCTTT. Its protein is CASSLGVGTAYEAFF.

The rearrangement uses TRBV5-6 and TRBJ2-7, with a possible D match to TRBD2 (5 bases). The CDR3 has 17 amino acids. Trimming shortened V by 0 bases and J by 4 bases, and 20 bases separated the two germline ends. The germline V gene has CDR1 SGHDT and CDR2 YYEEEE. The CDR3 DNA is TGTGCCAGCAGCTTGGGGGAGACTAACCGCCCCGGTTACGAGCAGTACTTC. Amino acids: CASSLGETNRPGYEQYF.

This clone was counted a single time. The V gene is TRBV18, the J gene TRBJ2-1; 7 bases map to TRBD2. The germline CDR1 and CDR2 sequences are KGHSH and LQKENI. J lost 10 bases, V lost 3 bases, and 12 bases had no gene match. The CDR3 spans 15 residues. The CDR3 here is CASSPVGEGLGEQFF. The DNA for the CDR3 is TGTGCCAGCTCACCTGTGGGGGAGGGCCTGGGCGAGCAGTTCTTC.

This sequence joins TRBV6-5 and TRBJ2-7, with D unresolved. Germline V gives CDR1 MNHEY, CDR2 SVGAGI. The CDR3 totals 13 residues. V shed 6 bases and J shed 0 bases, with 9 bases lying between them. The CDR3 reads CASSTGSSYEQYF. The CDR3 DNA sequence: TGTGCCAGCAGCACCGGTAGCTCCTACGAGCAGTACTTC.

This chain links TRBV29-1 with TRBJ2-1; no reliable D call. This CDR3 spans 11 amino acids. The germline V and J ends were trimmed by 6 bases and 3 bases, with 6 bases remaining between them. Germline V lookup: CDR1 SQVTM, CDR2 ANQGSEA. The CDR3 DNA reads as TGCAGCGTGCCAGACTACAATGAGCAGTTCTTC. The encoded protein is CSVPDYNEQFF.

The chain couples TRBV7-8 to TRBJ2-1; D remains ambiguous. This CDR3 spans 15 amino acids. V lost 4 bases and J 4 bases, leaving 14 bases between the germline ends. Looked up from germline, CDR1 is SGHVS and CDR2 is FQNEAQ. CDR3 nucleotides: TGTGCCAGCAGCTCAGCTGGCCCCCTGTACAATGAGCAGTTCTTC. Translated, it gives CASSSAGPLYNEQFF.

J is TRBJ2-1 and V is TRBV7-3; possible D gene TRBD1, 6 bases. CDR3 size: 13 residues. CDR1 is SGHTA, CDR2 FQGTGA, per germline. V was pared by 4 bases and J by 8 bases, with 12 bases between. DNA for the CDR3: TGTGCCAGCAGCTACGACAGGTACGATGAGCAGTTCTTC. Encoded protein: CASSYDRYDEQFF.

J is TRBJ2-3 and V is TRBV28, with D uncertain. Germline loops: CDR1 MDHEN, CDR2 SYDVKM. V was shortened by 4 bases and J by 1 base, with 6 bases between the two germline ends. The CDR3 is 13 residues long. Here the CDR3 reads CASSSLGTDTQYF. CDR3 bases: TGTGCCAGCAGTTCACTTGGCACAGATACGCAGTATTTT.

The chain couples TRBV11-2 to TRBJ1-3, with no clear D. Germline V gene data show CDR1 as SGHAT and CDR2 as FQNNGV. This CDR3 is 13 amino acids long. Trimming took off 5 bases at V and 4 bases at J, with 9 bases between the two ends. CDR3 coding DNA: TGTGCCAGCAGCCGCCCGACAGGAAACACCATATATTTT. Translating gives CASSRPTGNTIYF.

V gene TRBV9 combines with J gene TRBJ2-1; a possible D gene is TRBD1 (6 bases). V lost 0 bases, J lost 6 bases, and 13 bases lay in between. Germline V lookup: CDR1 SGDLS, CDR2 YYNGEE. The CDR3 contains 15 residues. CDR3 protein: CASSVATGKSNEQFF. For the CDR3, the DNA is TGTGCCAGCAGCGTAGCAACAGGGAAGAGCAATGAGCAGTTCTTC.

The V gene is TRBV11-2, the J gene TRBJ2-3, with 7 positions matching TRBD2. J lost 1 base, V lost 6 bases, and 4 bases had no gene match. CDR3 length equals 14 residues. From germline, CDR1 is SGHAT and CDR2 FQNNGV. The CDR3 nucleotides are TGTGCCAGCAGAATTAGCGGGCGCACAGATACGCAGTATTTT. Its protein product is CASRISGRTDTQYF. Variable domain in full (rest from reference TRBV11-2 and TRBJ2-3): EAGVAQSPRYKIIEKRQSVAFWCNPISGHATLYWYQQILGQGPKLLIQFQNNGVVDDSQLPKDRFSAERLKGVDSTLKIQPAKLEDSAVYLCASRISGRTDTQYFGPGTRLTVL.

J is TRBJ2-5 and V is TRBV2; D is uncertain. The CDR3 has 11 amino acids. Looked up from germline, CDR1 is SNHLY and CDR2 is FYNNEI. Trimming took 7 bases from V and 5 from J, leaving 8 bases between them. CDR3 coding DNA: TGTGCCAGCACCTCTCGGGAGACCCAGTACTTC. It specifies CASTSRETQYF.